This TCR beta chain comes out of a study of T cells in Graves' hyperthyroidism and ophthalmopathy. General study findings and limits: Prediction of ophthalmopathy progression came a median roughly 6.6 months pre-onset.

RNA transcripts were the template for amplifying TCR beta CDR3 regions. First-round RT-PCR targeting the TCR CDR3 was performed with the HTBI primer set. TCRdb reanalysed the multiplex PCR reads using MiXCR and keeps one entry per CDR3 protein. The sample has some 490,000 distinct CDR3 sequences, roughly 23% seen once. Germline CDR1 SGHRS, CDR2 YFSETQ. This CDR3 contains 15 residues. This clonotype showed up many times. Its target is unknown. An end of the junction differs from the germline gene, which may be a read error. This TCR was recovered from a woman between 65 and 79 years old with Graves' ophthalmopathy. This chain links TRBV5-1 with TRBJ2-1; the D is unclear. Specimen: blood. CDR3 sequence (DNA): TGTGCCAGCAGCTTAACCGGCGGCTCCTACAATGAGCAGTTCTTC. This sequence encodes CASSLTGGSYNEQFF.